This T cell receptor (beta chain) was sequenced in a study of regulatory T cells in long-lasting Graves disease. Study-wide context: Antithyroid drug use was under 3 months in newly diagnosed Graves' patients.

CDR3 regions were amplified by Arm-PCR using iRepertoire HTBI primers to build TCR beta libraries. TCRdb processed the multiplex PCR reads anew with MiXCR; each CDR3 protein has one entry. The data hold 400,000 to 500,000 distinct CDR3 sequences, with about 17% observed a single time. The germline CDR1 and CDR2 sequences are MDHEN and SYDVKM. There are 14 residues in the CDR3. Trimming removed 2 bases at V and 10 bases at J, with 12 bases between. Time point in this sample: newly diagnosed GD, antithyroid drugs for less than 3 months. From RNA extracted from PBMCs, the TCR library was made. Doctors identified Graves' disease using the American Thyroid Association guidelines. This sample was shared with a second study, whose subject was T cells in Graves' hyperthyroidism and ophthalmopathy. According to that study: Most thyroid clonotypes expanded above 0.001 appeared in blood too.

This chain connects TRBV28 to TRBJ1-6; D not resolved. The TCR sequence derives from a young woman with Graves disease. Sample: peripheral blood mononuclear cells (PBMCs), taken at new diagnosis, from a patient treated with antithyroid drugs. CDR3 sequence: CASSLGTFASPLHF. CDR3 DNA sequence: TGTGCCAGCAGTTTAGGCACGTTCGCCTCACCCCTCCACTTT.